These 18 T cell receptor beta chains share one sample of origin, sequenced in a study of T cell responses to AZD1222 COVID-19 vaccine. TCRdb's table, derived via immunoSEQ multiplex PCR, lists solely in-frame clones and lacks some. In the table there are some 120,000 clones, just over 85% of which are singletons. Source: peripheral blood, taken on day 0 of AZD1222 vaccination. The source of these receptors is an adult in good health.

This clone was seen only once. V is TRBV5-5 and J is TRBJ1-2; no firm D call. V was clipped by 0 bases and J by 8 bases, with 17 bases between them. The CDR3 is 15 amino acids. The V gene's germline CDR1 is SGHKS and CDR2 YYEKEE (reference sequence). Here the CDR3 DNA reads TGTGCCAGCAGCTTGGGAGGGATATCTCCGGTGGGCTACACCTTC. It encodes CASSLGGISPVGYTF. Variable domain in full (rest from reference TRBV5-5 and TRBJ1-2): DAGVTQSPTHLIKTRGQQVTLRCSPISGHKSVSWYQQVLGQGPQFIFQYYEKEERGRGNFPDRFSARQFPNYSSELNVNALLLGDSALYLCASSLGGISPVGYTFGSGTRLTVV.

This rearrangement joins TRBV5-6 to TRBJ1-3; the match to TRBD1 covers 7 bases. V lost 0 bases to trimming and J lost 3 bases; unmatched junction nucleotides: 6. The CDR3 length is 16 residues. Germline CDR1 reads SGHDT; CDR2 reads YYEEEE. This CDR3 reads CASSLVTGNGGNTIYF. The CDR3 DNA is TGTGCCAGCAGCTTGGTGACAGGGAACGGTGGAAACACCATATATTTT.

The J gene is TRBJ2-3, the V gene TRBV19; D ambiguous. Germline assignment: CDR1 LNHDA and CDR2 SQIVND (reference sequence). This CDR3 spans 12 amino acids. Deletions cut 5 bases from V and 6 bases from J, with 9 bases between. Written as DNA, the CDR3 is TGTGCCAGTAGTCTGGGGTTGGATACGCAGTATTTT. Its protein product is CASSLGLDTQYF.

The chain joins TRBV3-1 (or the pseudogene TRBV3-2) to TRBJ2-7; 9 nucleotides align to TRBD2. The CDR3 is made up of 17 amino acids. Germline trimming cut 4 bases from V and 5 bases from J; bases unmatched to any gene: 15. Germline V CDR1 and CDR2: LGHDT, YNNKEL (reference sequence). DNA of the CDR3: TGTGCCAGCAGCCCCGTCACGTCTAGCGGGATAGGCGACGAGCAGTACTTC. Amino acid sequence: CASSPVTSSGIGDEQYF.

This chain joins TRBV2 and TRBJ2-5, with 7 bases that match TRBD2. Germline CDR1 reads SNHLY; CDR2 reads FYNNEI. Trimming removed 6 bases from V and 5 bases from J; junction bases left unmatched: 0. CDR3 length: 11 amino acids. This CDR3 reads CASSGRETQYF. The CDR3 nucleotides are TGTGCCAGCAGCGGGAGGGAGACCCAGTACTTC.

V and J are TRBV18 and TRBJ1-1; unclear D gene. The CDR3 spans 14 residues. Deletions cut 0 bases from V and 8 bases from J, with 13 bases between. Germline lookup yields CDR1 KGHSH and CDR2 LQKENI. The CDR3 spells CASSPPVREGEAFF. CDR3 in DNA: TGTGCCAGCTCACCACCGGTCAGAGAGGGAGAAGCTTTCTTT.

This clone showed up just once. V is TRBV7-8 and J is TRBJ2-1; perhaps TRBD2 as D (6 bases). The germline V and J ends were trimmed by 6 bases and 5 bases, with 11 bases remaining between them. CDR1 and CDR2 (germline): SGHVS, FQNEAQ. This CDR3 is built from 13 residues. CDR3 amino acids: CASSSGANNEQFF. The CDR3 coding sequence is TGTGCCAGCAGTAGCGGAGCAAACAATGAGCAGTTCTTC.

This rearrangement joins TRBV15 to TRBJ2-7, with 8 bases matching TRBD2. The trim removed 3 bases at V and 0 bases at J, leaving 7 bases unmatched. The CDR3 has 16 amino acids. The germline gives CDR1 LNHNV, CDR2 YYDKDF (reference sequence). The CDR3 bases are TGTGCCACCAGCAGCGGGGGGGCCCAGAGCTCCTACGAGCAGTACTTC. Its protein product is CATSSGGAQSSYEQYF.

The gene calls are TRBV10-2 and TRBJ2-7; 10 bases are shared with TRBD1. J lost 1 base, V lost 7 bases, and 4 bases had no gene match. The V gene's germline CDR1 is WSHSY and CDR2 SAAADI. This CDR3 has 14 residues. The chain's CDR3 is CASTPGQGSYEQYF. Written as DNA, the CDR3 is TGCGCCAGCACCCCGGGACAGGGGTCCTACGAGCAGTACTTC.

The count of this clone is one. This sequence joins TRBV5-1 and TRBJ1-3; the match to TRBD1 covers 9 bases. The CDR3 covers 15 residues. J lost 3 bases, V lost 3 bases, and 4 bases had no gene match. Germline CDR1 is SGHRS and CDR2 is YFSETQ. This CDR3 is CASSSGTGNGNTIYF. The CDR3, as DNA: TGCGCCAGCAGCTCCGGGACAGGGAATGGAAACACCATATATTTT.

This chain links TRBV24-1 with TRBJ2-7; 8 bases line up with TRBD1. Germline V gene sequence: CDR1 KGHDR, CDR2 SFDVKD. V lost 4 bases, J lost 6 bases, and 10 bases stayed unmatched. The CDR3 runs 15 residues. This CDR3 is CATSDSWTGSGEQYF. The CDR3 DNA sequence: TGTGCCACCAGTGACTCGTGGACAGGGAGCGGCGAGCAGTACTTC.

This clone was picked up one time. This chain links TRBV7-8 with TRBJ2-2; 11 bases map to TRBD2. This CDR3 has 20 amino acids. Germline values: CDR1 SGHVS, CDR2 FQNEAQ. V trimming: 3 bases; J trimming: 0 bases; junction bases outside the gene matches: 12. CDR3: CASSFEGTSGYMTNTGELFF. CDR3 in DNA: TGTGCCAGCAGCTTTGAAGGGACTAGCGGATATATGACGAACACCGGGGAGCTGTTTTTT.

The rearrangement links TRBV2 to TRBJ1-3; the D gene is possibly TRBD1 (6 bases). V lost 5 bases, J lost 1 base, and 12 bases lay in between. Germline CDR1 SNHLY, CDR2 FYNNEI. This CDR3 has 15 residues. CDR3 sequence (DNA): TGTGCCAGCAGTAACGGACAGTATTCTGGAAACACCATATATTTT. Protein: CASSNGQYSGNTIYF.

The chain recombines TRBV19 with TRBJ2-7, with TRBD1 matching over 8 bases. Germline CDR1 LNHDA, CDR2 SQIVND (reference sequence). J lost 5 bases, V lost 6 bases, and 9 bases had no gene match. The CDR3 length is 14 residues. CDR3 loop: CASSTLRGPNEQYF. In DNA, the CDR3 is TGTGCCAGTAGCACCCTCAGGGGGCCCAACGAGCAGTACTTC.

The rearrangement links TRBV7-2 to TRBJ1-5; maybe TRBD1 (6 bases). Germline V gene sequence: CDR1 SGHTA, CDR2 FQGNSA. The length of the CDR3 is 13 residues. V lost 5 bases to trimming and J lost 7 bases, with 12 bases between them. CDR3 residues: CASSIQGRQPQHF. As DNA, the CDR3 is TGTGCCAGCAGCATACAGGGAAGACAGCCCCAGCATTTT.

This chain connects TRBV7-2 to TRBJ2-6; D gene uncertain. Deletions cut 5 bases from V and 2 bases from J, with 13 bases between. The germline V gene has CDR1 SGHTA and CDR2 FQGNSA. This CDR3 contains 16 residues. The CDR3 DNA reads as TGTGCCAGCAGCCCGTCGACGGCACCTGGGGCCAACGTCCTGACTTTC. Protein product: CASSPSTAPGANVLTF.

The CDR3 nucleotides read TGTGCCAGCGGGTACCTAAGGACTGAAGCTTTCTTT. Protein sequence: CASGYLRTEAFF. This sequence joins TRBV28 and TRBJ1-1; D is ambiguous. Trimming left V 8 bases short and J 5 bases short, with 12 bases between. The CDR3 sequence is 12 residues long. Germline assignment: CDR1 MDHEN and CDR2 SYDVKM.

The chain carries TRBV6-2 or TRBV6-3 and TRBJ2-5; maybe TRBD2 (7 bases). CDR3 length: 14 amino acids. The V and J ends lost 2 bases and 5 bases respectively, with 12 bases between them. The germline V gene has CDR1 MNHEY and CDR2 SVGEGT. The CDR3 here is CASSYGGAGETQYF. CDR3 in DNA: TGTGCCAGCAGTTACGGGGGGGCAGGGGAGACCCAGTACTTC.